This TCR beta chain is drawn from a study of shared clonotypes between healthy human individuals (dated by TCRdb to 2018 to 2021). With respect to the entire study: Three men and two women, aged 18 to 49 years, made up the cohort. Leukapheresis yielded between about 0.9 and 9.5 billion PBMCs per donor. Libraries were prepared and TCR repertoires were sequenced by different laboratories using diverse techniques, in order to increase sequencing depth and limit assay-specific biases. To estimate repertoire size and how much clonotypes are shared between individuals, the study performed deep sequencing of blood TCR repertoires from about 5 healthy adults. What the research found in general, with its limitations: Only blood was sampled, and tissue TCR repertoires likely differ from those in blood. Pairwise subsampling led to the expectation that sequencing depth would affect the degree of clonotype sharing among donors. Because the study included only a small number of donors, the genetic and exposure-history diversity represented was limited.

V loses 4 bases, J loses 3 bases, and the germline ends lie 6 bases apart. The germline V gene (reference sequence) gives CDR1 as DFQATT and CDR2 as SNEGSKA. The CDR3 runs 11 residues from the cysteine to the phenylalanine. Only the CDR3 DNA stays, 33 bases, in frame from base 1. Of note for this clone: Its recognized antigen is unknown. No base qualities exist here, and no much larger clone lies one base off it.

Using the deep immunoSEQ assay, TCR CDR3 regions were amplified from genomic DNA by multiplex PCR. Genomic DNA extracted from each cell subset was distributed evenly over all wells of several immunoSEQ 96-well plates, and each plate served as one replicate. For unsorted PBMC, 250 to 350 ng of genomic DNA, equivalent to approximately 30,000 T cell genomes, went into each replicate PCR. Ten immunoSEQ deep assay plates were used to sequence unsorted PBMC genomic DNA. Purified libraries were measured with a Qubit 3.0 fluorometer, size-checked on a Bioanalyzer 2100, and measured again with the KAPA Library Quantification kit. Every immunoSEQ 96-well plate was sequenced on a separate single-read 150-cycle Illumina NextSeq 550 flow cell. The source study handled its data this way. Because only junctional sequences without quality scores were contained in the immunoSEQ output, filtering matching that applied to full-length reads could not be performed. To assign V/J genes and CDR3, sequences were annotated against IMGT germline references using PyIR, a Python wrapper for IgBLAST v1.9. Any read was removed if the V/J assignment was weak (E-value above 1e-6), the CDR3 was missing, or the read contained stop codons, out-of-frame junctions, or ambiguous translated residues. A V3J clonotype was defined by an identical inferred V gene, J gene, and CDR3 amino acid sequence. To compute the percentage overlap between repertoires, the number of shared unique clonotypes was divided by the size of the smaller repertoire. Richness of each repertoire was evaluated using RTK rarefaction, the Chao1 estimator, and Recon v2.1 estimates of unobserved clonotypes. TCRdb limited this immuneACCESS table to in-frame rearrangements with V and J called. A share of clones is missing; checked studies link under half to unresolved V genes, and the rest is unexplained. For V, J and clone size, that table is used; D and trimming come from the DNA. The table for this sample lists approximately 480,000 clones; over 75% of them were counted only once. Around 13% of the sample belongs to the ten largest clones.

The donors were healthy, HIV-negative adults who had no recently reported acute infections or vaccinations. Every donor was a Caucasian adult living in Nashville, Tennessee, USA. In the unsorted samples, around 81 million PBMCs were counted, and genomic DNA was extracted using the QIAamp DNA Blood Mini kit. Blood was obtained by leukapheresis, after which PBMCs were separated by Ficoll-Histopaque density gradient centrifugation and cryopreserved in liquid nitrogen vapor phase. The receptor's source is a woman in her thirties or forties in good health. Some clones in this sample may be carry-over from other donors' samples. The V gene is TRBV20-1 and the J gene is TRBJ1-2; a tentative D match to TRBD1 spans 5 bases. The sample comprised PBMCs. This receptor has the CDR3 CSATGYYGYTF. The DNA sequence is given as TGCAGTGCTACAGGGTACTATGGCTACACCTTC.